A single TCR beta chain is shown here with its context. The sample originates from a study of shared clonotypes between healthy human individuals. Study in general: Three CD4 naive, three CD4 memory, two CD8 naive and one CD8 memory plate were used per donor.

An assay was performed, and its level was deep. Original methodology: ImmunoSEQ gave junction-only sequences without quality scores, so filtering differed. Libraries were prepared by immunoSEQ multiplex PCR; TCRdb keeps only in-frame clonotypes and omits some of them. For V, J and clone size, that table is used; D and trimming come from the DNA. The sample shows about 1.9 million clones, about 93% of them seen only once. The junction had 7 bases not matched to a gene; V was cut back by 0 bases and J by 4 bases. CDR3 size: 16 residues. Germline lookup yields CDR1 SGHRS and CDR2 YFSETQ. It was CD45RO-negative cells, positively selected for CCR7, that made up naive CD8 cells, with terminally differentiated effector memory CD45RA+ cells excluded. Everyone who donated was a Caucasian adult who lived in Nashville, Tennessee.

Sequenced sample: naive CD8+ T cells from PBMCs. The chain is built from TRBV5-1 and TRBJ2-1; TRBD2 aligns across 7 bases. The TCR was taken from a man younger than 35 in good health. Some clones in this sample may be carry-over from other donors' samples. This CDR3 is CASSLEASGTYNEQFF. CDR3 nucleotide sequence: TGCGCCAGCAGCTTGGAGGCTAGCGGAACGTACAATGAGCAGTTCTTC.